A selection of T cell receptor beta chains follows, all from one sample in a study of beta chain features in type 1 diabetes. The assay was immunoSEQ multiplex PCR, and TCRdb's table has in-frame clones only and misses some. Of about 40,000 clones in the sample, around 48% are singletons; the top ten hold 0.72%. Material for sequencing was central memory CD4+ T cells from blood. These receptors were obtained from a woman in her late teens or twenties in good health. Both conserved end residues are part of each CDR3. The D gene is left open where the match is weak. Clone size appears in some rows only: once, few, many, or a class for an expanded clone.

-,TRBJ1-1,TRBV18,-,TGTGCCAGCTCACCAGGCAGCGGATACACTGAAGCTTTCTTT,CASSPGSGYTEAFF
-,TRBJ1-2,TRBV19,-,TGTGCCAGTAGTATAAGCGGGGAAAACTATGGCTACACCTTC,CASSISGENYGYTF
once,TRBJ2-1,TRBV19,-,TGTGCCAGTGCCGCCGTGGGGACTTACAATGAGCAGTTCTTC,CASAAVGTYNEQFF
few,TRBJ2-1,TRBV30,TRBD2,TGTGCCTGGAGTGTACGGCAGCGGGAGTTGTCGCATGAGCAGTTCTTC,CAWSVRQRELSHEQFF
-,TRBJ2-7,TRBV7-3,-,TGTGCCAGCAGCCTCGACAGTCGCTCCTACGAGCAGTACTTC,CASSLDSRSYEQYF
-,TRBJ2-6,TRBV6-6,-,TGTGCCAGCAGTTACCCGCCAGGATCTGGGGCCAACGTCCTGACTTTC,CASSYPPGSGANVLTF
few,TRBJ1-2,TRBV4-1,-,TGCGCCAGCAGCCAAGCTCCCGACAGCCTTTATGGCTACACCTTC,CASSQAPDSLYGYTF
-,TRBJ2-5,TRBV7-8,-,TGTGCCAGCAGCTTATATCAGGGGTCGTCAGAGACCCAGTACTTC,CASSLYQGSSETQYF
-,TRBJ1-4,TRBV30,-,TGTGCCTGGATGAGGGAGGGGAGCTTCAATGAAAAACTGTTTTTT,CAWMREGSFNEKLFF
-,TRBJ1-6,TRBV6-1,-,TGTGCCAGCAGTGAATTGGCAGGGGCGCATTCACCCCTCCACTTT,CASSELAGAHSPLHF
-,TRBJ2-1,TRBV5-1,-,TGCGCCAGCAGCTCCCGGGTTTCCTCCTACAATGAGCAGTTCTTC,CASSSRVSSYNEQFF
-,TRBJ2-5,TRBV7-6,TRBD1,TGTGCCAGCAGCTTAGGGGACAGAGGGTCCTTGGAGCAGTACTTC,CASSLGDRGSLEQYF
few,TRBJ2-6,TRBV10-3,TRBD1,TGTGCCATCAGTGGACGGGGGCCGGGACAGGACTCTGGGGCCAACGTCCTGACTTTC,CAISGRGPGQDSGANVLTF
-,TRBJ2-1,TRBV10-1,TRBD1,TGCGCCAGCAGTGAGAGACAGGGCTCCTACAATGAGCAGTTCTTC,CASSERQGSYNEQFF
-,TRBJ2-1,TRBV14,TRBD2,TGTGCCAGCAGCCAACTTAGGAGCGGGAGGGCCCATAATGAGCAGTTCTTC,CASSQLRSGRAHNEQFF
-,TRBJ1-5,TRBV5-1,TRBD1,TGCGCCAGCAGCTTGGACAGGGGTCAGCCCCAGCATTTT,CASSLDRGQPQHF
-,TRBJ1-1,TRBV11-3,TRBD1,TGTGCCAGCAGCTTAGGGACAGGGAACGGTGAAGCTTTCTTT,CASSLGTGNGEAFF
few,TRBJ1-4,TRBV6-1,-,TGTGCCAGCAGTGATGAGGGGGGGCGGAAGAAACTGTTTTTT,CASSDEGGRKKLFF
-,TRBJ1-2,TRBV4-2,-,TGTGCCAGCAGCCAAGTACAGGGCGACTATGGCTACACCTTC,CASSQVQGDYGYTF
-,TRBJ1-1,TRBV28,TRBD1,TGTGCCAGCAGTTTGACAGGGGTCAGTGCTTTCTTT,CASSLTGVSAFF
-,TRBJ2-2,TRBV6-1,TRBD2,TGTGCCAGCAGTTCCAGGACTAGCACCGGGGAGCTGTTTTTT,CASSSRTSTGELFF
-,TRBJ1-2,TRBV5-4,TRBD1,TGTGCCAGCAGCTCCGAGGACAGGGAAGGCTACACCTTC,CASSSEDREGYTF
-,TRBJ2-1,TRBV7-6,TRBD2,TGTGCCAGCAGCCCCGCGGGGCTAGCGGGAGGGGCCAATGAGCAGTTCTTC,CASSPAGLAGGANEQFF
-,TRBJ1-1,TRBV2,-,TGTGCCAGCAGTGAAACCAGGGGCGGCTACGCTGAAGCTTTCTTT,CASSETRGGYAEAFF
-,TRBJ2-5,TRBV15,TRBD2,TGTGCCACCAGCAGACGGCCGGCGGGGGGAGAGACCCAGTACTTC,CATSRRPAGGETQYF
few,TRBJ2-1,TRBV11-2,-,TGTGCCAGCAGCTTAGGTGGGGGCGGGAGAACCAATGAGCAGTTCTTC,CASSLGGGGRTNEQFF
-,TRBJ1-2,TRBV29-1,TRBD1,TGCAGCGTTGGCGATGGTGACAGGGGTGACTATGGCTACACCTTC,CSVGDGDRGDYGYTF
-,TRBJ1-2,TRBV5-4,-,TGTGCCAGCAGCTCTCCGGGACTCGGTGGCTACACCTTC,CASSSPGLGGYTF
-,TRBJ2-7,TRBV19,TRBD2,TGTGCCAGTAGTATAGGGGGGACTACCCCCGTGGAGCAGTACTTC,CASSIGGTTPVEQYF
once,TRBJ2-3,TRBV28,TRBD2,TGTGCCAGCCGGACTAGCGGGGGGGCAAAGTACACAGATACGCAGTATTTT,CASRTSGGAKYTDTQYF
-,TRBJ2-7,TRBV7-2,TRBD2,TGTGCCAGCAGCTCTCGGACTAGCGGGAGGATCTACGAGCAGTACTTC,CASSSRTSGRIYEQYF
-,TRBJ1-1,TRBV5-5,-,TGTGCCAGCAGCCCGGCCGGGACAATAAGGACTGAAGCTTTCTTT,CASSPAGTIRTEAFF
-,TRBJ1-1,TRBV2,-,TGTGCCAGCAGTTTACAGGGACCAGAGACTGAAGCTTTCTTT,CASSLQGPETEAFF